This entry is about one T cell receptor (beta chain). The data derive from a study of blood T cell repertoires in COVID-19. Study overall: Acute and convalescent COVID-19 specimens originated in the United States, Italy and Spain. PBMCs, B-cell-depleted T cells, or T cells were the source of the cDNA or gDNA that made up the material.

Authors' methods: Scientists estimated how many nucleated cells there were by amplifying reference gene primers. Method: immunoSEQ multiplex PCR; TCRdb's copy keeps in-frame clones and lacks some. Clone size and V and J calls were adopted from that table, with D and trimming inferred from the DNA. The sample consists of approximately 200,000 clones, approximately 88% of them appearing once. This CDR3 is built from 13 residues. The germline V gene encodes CDR1 SGHRS and CDR2 YFSETQ. The V end was cut by 4 bases, the J end by 6 bases, with 13 bases between. The chain links TRBV5-1 to TRBJ1-1; D is possibly TRBD1 (5 bases). The sample was peripheral blood. The source is a woman younger than 45 with acute or convalescent COVID-19. The CDR3 sequence is CASSDARGAEAFF. CDR3 DNA sequence: TGCGCCAGCAGCGATGCTAGGGGCGCTGAAGCTTTCTTT. Drawing the rest from reference TRBV5-1 and TRBJ1-1, the complete variable domain is KAGVTQTPRYLIKTRGQQVTLSCSPISGHRSVSWYQQTPGQGLQFLFEYFSETQRNKGNFPGRFSGRQFSNSRSEMNVSTLELGDSALYLCASSDARGAEAFFGQGTRLTVV.